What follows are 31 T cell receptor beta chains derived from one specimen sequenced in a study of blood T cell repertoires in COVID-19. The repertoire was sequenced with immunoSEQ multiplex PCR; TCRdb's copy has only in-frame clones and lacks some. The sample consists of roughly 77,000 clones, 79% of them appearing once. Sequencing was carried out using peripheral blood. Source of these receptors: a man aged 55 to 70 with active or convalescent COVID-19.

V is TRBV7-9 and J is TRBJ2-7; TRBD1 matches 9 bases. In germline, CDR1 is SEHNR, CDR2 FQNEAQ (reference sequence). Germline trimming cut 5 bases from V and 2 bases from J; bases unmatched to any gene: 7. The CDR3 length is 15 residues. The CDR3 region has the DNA TGTGCCAGCAGCGTAACAGGGGGCGCCCCCTACGAGCAGTACTTC. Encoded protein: CASSVTGGAPYEQYF. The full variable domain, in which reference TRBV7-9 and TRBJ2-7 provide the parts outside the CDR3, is DTGVSQNPRHKITKRGQNVTFRCDPISEHNRLYWYRQTLGQGPEFLTYFQNEAQLEKSRLLSDRFSAERPKGSFSTLEIQRTEQGDSAMYLCASSVTGGAPYEQYFGPGTRLTVT.

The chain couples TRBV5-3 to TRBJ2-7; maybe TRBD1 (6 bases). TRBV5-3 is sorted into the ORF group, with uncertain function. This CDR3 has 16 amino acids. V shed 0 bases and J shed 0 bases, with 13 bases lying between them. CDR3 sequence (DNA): TGTGCCAGAAGCTTGGAATCGACAGGAAGCTCCTACGAGCAGTACTTC. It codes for CARSLESTGSSYEQYF.

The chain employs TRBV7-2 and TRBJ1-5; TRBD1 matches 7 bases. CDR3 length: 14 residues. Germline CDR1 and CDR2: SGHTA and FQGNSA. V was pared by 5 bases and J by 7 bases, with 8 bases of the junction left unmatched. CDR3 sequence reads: CASSPRQGGQPQHF. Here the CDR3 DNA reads TGTGCCAGCAGCCCTCGACAGGGTGGCCAGCCCCAGCATTTT.

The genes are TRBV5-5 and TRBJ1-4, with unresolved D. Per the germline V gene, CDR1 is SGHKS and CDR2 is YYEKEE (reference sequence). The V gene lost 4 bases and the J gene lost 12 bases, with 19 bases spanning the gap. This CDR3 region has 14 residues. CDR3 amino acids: CASSLEGEAVELFF. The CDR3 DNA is TGTGCCAGCAGCCTGGAAGGAGAAGCGGTGGAACTGTTTTTT.

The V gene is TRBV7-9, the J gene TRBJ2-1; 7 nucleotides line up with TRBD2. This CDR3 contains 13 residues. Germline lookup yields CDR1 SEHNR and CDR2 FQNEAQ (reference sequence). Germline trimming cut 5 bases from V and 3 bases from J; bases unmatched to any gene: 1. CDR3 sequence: CASSRGVYNEQFF. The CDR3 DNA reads TGTGCCAGCAGCCGGGGGGTCTACAATGAGCAGTTCTTC.

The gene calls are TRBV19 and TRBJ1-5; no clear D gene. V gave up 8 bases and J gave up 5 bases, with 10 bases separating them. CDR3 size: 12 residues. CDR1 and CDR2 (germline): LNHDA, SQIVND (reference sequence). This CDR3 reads CASALSYQPQHF. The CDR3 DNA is TGTGCCAGTGCACTTTCTTATCAGCCCCAGCATTTT.

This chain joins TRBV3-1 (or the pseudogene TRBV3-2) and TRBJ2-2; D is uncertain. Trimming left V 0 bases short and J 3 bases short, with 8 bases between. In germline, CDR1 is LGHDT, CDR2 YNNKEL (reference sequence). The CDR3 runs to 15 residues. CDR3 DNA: TGTGCCAGCAGCCAAGACCCCAGTGACACCGGGGAGCTGTTTTTT. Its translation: CASSQDPSDTGELFF.

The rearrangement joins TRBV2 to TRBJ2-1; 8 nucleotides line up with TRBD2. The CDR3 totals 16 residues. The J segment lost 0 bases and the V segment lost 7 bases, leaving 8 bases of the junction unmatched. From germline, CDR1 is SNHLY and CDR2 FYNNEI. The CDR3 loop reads CASKEDRGGSYNEQFF. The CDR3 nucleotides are TGTGCCAGCAAAGAGGATCGGGGGGGCTCCTACAATGAGCAGTTCTTC.

The DNA for the CDR3 is TGTGCCATCAGTGAGCGGGACAGGACGCAAGAGACCCAGTACTTC. It codes for CAISERDRTQETQYF. The chain joins TRBV10-3 to TRBJ2-5, with TRBD1 matching 8 bases. With 2 bases clipped from V and 2 bases from J, the junction kept 4 bases outside the gene matches. The CDR3 consists of 15 residues. The germline V gene encodes CDR1 ENHRY and CDR2 SYGVKD.

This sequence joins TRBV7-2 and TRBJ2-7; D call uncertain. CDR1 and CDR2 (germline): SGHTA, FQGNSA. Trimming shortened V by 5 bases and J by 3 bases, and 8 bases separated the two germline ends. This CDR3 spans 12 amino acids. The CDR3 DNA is TGTGCCAGCAGCGTTACCAGCTACGAGCAGTACTTC. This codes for CASSVTSYEQYF.

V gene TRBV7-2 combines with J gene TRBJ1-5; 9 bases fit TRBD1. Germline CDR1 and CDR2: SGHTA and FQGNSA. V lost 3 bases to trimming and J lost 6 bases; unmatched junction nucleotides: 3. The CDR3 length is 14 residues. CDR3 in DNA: TGTGCCAGCAGCTTTAAGACAGGGGGTCAGCCCCAGCATTTT. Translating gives CASSFKTGGQPQHF. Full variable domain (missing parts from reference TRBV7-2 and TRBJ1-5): GAGVSQSPSNKVTEKGKDVELRCDPISGHTALYWYRQSLGQGLEFLIYFQGNSAPDKSGLPSDRFSAERTGGSVSTLTIQRTQQEDSAVYLCASSFKTGGQPQHFGDGTRLSIL.

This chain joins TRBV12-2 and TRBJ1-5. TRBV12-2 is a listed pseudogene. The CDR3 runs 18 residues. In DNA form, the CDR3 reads TGTGCAAGTCGCTTAGCGTTTCATCCGGGGAGGGGAGGTCAGCCCCAGCATTTT. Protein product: CASRLAFHPGRGGQPQHF.

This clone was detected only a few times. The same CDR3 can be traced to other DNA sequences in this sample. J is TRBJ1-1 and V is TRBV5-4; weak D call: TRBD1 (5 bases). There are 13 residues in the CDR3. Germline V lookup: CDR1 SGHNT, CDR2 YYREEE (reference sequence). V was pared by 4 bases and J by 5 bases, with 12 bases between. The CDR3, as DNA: TGTGCCAGCAGCCTCAACCAGGGAACTGAAGCTTTCTTT. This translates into CASSLNQGTEAFF.

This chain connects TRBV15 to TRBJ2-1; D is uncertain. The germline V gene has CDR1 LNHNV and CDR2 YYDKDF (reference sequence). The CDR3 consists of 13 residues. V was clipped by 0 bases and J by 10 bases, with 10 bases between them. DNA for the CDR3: TGTGCCACCAGCAGAGATAGGAGTTCGGAGCAGTTCTTC. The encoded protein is CATSRDRSSEQFF.

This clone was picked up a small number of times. The CDR3 loop is CSVMTGSGNTIYF. The CDR3 nucleotides read TGCAGCGTGATGACAGGGTCTGGAAACACCATATATTTT. This chain uses TRBV29-1 with TRBJ1-3; 7 bases are shared with TRBD1. The V segment lost 6 bases and the J segment 1 base; nucleotides outside the gene matches: 3. The germline CDR1 and CDR2 sequences are SQVTM and ANQGSEA. The CDR3 spans 13 residues. Full variable domain (rest looked up from reference TRBV29-1 and TRBJ1-3): SAVISQKPSRDICQRGTSLTIQCQVDSQVTMMFWYRQQPGQSLTLIATANQGSEATYESGFVIDKFPISRPNLTFSTLTVSNMSPEDSSIYLCSVMTGSGNTIYFGEGSWLTVV.

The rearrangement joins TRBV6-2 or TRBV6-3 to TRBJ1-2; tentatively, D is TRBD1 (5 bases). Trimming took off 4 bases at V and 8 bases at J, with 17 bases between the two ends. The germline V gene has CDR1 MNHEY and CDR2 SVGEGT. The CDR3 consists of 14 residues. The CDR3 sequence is CASSSTGTTLGYTF. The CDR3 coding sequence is TGTGCCAGCAGTTCGACGGGGACTACATTAGGCTACACCTTC.

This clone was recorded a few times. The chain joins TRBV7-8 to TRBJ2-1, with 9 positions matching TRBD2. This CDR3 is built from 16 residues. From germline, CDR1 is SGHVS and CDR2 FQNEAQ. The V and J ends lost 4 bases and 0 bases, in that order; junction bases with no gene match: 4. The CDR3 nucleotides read TGTGCCAGCAGCTCTAGCGGGGTAAGCTCCTACAATGAGCAGTTCTTC. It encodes CASSSSGVSSYNEQFF.

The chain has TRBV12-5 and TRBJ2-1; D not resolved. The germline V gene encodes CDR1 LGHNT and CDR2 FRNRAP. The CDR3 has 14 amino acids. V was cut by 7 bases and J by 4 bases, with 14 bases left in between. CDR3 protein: CASALPTDYNEQFF. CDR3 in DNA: TGTGCTAGTGCCTTACCAACAGATTACAATGAGCAGTTCTTC.

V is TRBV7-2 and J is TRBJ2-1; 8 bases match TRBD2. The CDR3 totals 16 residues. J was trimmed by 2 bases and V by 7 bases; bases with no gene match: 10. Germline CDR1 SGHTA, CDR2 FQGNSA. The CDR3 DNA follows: TGTGCCAGCAAACCTATCGGCGGGGGGCCCTACAATGAGCAGTTCTTC. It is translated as CASKPIGGGPYNEQFF.

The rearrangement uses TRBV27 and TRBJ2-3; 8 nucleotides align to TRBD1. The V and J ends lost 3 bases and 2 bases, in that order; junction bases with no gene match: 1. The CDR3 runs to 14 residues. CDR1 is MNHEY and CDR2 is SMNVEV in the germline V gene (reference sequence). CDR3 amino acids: CASSLDRDTDTQYF. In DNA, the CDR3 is TGTGCCAGCAGTTTGGACAGGGACACAGATACGCAGTATTTT.

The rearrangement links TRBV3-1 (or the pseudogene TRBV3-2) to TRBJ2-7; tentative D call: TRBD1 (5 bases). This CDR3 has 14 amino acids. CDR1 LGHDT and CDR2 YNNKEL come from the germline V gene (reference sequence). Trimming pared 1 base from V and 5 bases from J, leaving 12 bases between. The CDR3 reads CASSQGRESHEQYF. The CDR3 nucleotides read TGTGCCAGCAGCCAAGGCAGGGAAAGCCACGAGCAGTACTTC.

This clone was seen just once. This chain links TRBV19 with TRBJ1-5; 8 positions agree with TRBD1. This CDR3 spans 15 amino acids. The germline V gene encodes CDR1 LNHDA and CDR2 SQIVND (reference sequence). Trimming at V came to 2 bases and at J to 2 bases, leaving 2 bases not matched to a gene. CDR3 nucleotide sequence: TGTGCCAGTAGTATACAGGGGGCTGGCAATCAGCCCCAGCATTTT. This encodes CASSIQGAGNQPQHF.

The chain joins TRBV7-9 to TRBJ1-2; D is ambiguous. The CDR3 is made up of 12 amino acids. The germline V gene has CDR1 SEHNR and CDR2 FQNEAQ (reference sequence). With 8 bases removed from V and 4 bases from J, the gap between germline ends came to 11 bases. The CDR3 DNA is TGTGCCAGCTTTCTCGGGATCTATGGCTACACCTTC. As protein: CASFLGIYGYTF.

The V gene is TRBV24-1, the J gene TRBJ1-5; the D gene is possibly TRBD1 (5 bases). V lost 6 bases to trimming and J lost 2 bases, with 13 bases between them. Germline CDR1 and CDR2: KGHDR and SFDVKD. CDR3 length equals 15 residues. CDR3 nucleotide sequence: TGTGCCACCAGTCCTGCGGGGCAGGGCAATCAGCCCCAGCATTTT. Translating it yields CATSPAGQGNQPQHF.

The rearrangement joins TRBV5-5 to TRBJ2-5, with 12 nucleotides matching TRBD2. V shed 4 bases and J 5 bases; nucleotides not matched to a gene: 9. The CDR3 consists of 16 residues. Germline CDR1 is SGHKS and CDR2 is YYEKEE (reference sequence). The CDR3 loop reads CASSLRLAGAGETQYF. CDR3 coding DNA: TGTGCCAGCAGCCTTCGACTAGCGGGGGCGGGGGAGACCCAGTACTTC.

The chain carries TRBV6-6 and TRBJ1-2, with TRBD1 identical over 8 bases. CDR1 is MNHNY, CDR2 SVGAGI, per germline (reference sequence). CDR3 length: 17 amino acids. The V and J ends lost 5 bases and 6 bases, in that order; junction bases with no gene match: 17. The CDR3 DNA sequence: TGTGCCAGCAGTCAACACTCCGGGACAGGTGGAGGAAATGGCTACACCTTC. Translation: CASSQHSGTGGGNGYTF.

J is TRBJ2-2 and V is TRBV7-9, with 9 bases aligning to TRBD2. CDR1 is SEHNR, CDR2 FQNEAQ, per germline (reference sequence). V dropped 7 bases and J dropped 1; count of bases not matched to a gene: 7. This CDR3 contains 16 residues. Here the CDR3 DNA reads TGTGCCAGCATCTCTAGCGGGGCAGAGAACACCGGGGAGCTGTTTTTT. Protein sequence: CASISSGAENTGELFF. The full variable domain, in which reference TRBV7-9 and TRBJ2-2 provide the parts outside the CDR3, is DTGVSQNPRHKITKRGQNVTFRCDPISEHNRLYWYRQTLGQGPEFLTYFQNEAQLEKSRLLSDRFSAERPKGSFSTLEIQRTEQGDSAMYLCASISSGAENTGELFFGEGSRLTVL.

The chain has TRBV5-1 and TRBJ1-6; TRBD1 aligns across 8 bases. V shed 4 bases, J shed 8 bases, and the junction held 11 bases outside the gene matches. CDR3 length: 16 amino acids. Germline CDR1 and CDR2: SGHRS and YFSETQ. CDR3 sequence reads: CASSQRGQGGDSPLHF. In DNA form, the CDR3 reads TGCGCCAGCAGCCAGCGTGGACAGGGAGGGGATTCACCCCTCCACTTT.

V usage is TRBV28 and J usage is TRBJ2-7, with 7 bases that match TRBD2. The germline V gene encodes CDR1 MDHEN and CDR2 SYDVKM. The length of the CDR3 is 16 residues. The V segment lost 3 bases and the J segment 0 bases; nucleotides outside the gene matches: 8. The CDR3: CASSFGAGVSSYEQYF. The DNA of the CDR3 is TGTGCCAGCAGTTTTGGGGCGGGGGTGAGCTCCTACGAGCAGTACTTC.

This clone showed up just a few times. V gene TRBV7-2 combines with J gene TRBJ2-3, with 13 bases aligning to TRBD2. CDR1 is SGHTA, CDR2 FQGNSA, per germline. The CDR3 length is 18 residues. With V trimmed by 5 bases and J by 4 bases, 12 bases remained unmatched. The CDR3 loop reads CASSPYGAGTSGADTQYF. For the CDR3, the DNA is TGTGCCAGCAGCCCTTATGGGGCCGGGACTAGCGGGGCAGATACGCAGTATTTT.

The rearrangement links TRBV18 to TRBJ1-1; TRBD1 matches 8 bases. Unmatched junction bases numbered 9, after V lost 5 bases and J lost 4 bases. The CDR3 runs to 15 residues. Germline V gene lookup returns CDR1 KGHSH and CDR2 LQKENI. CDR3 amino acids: CASSYNGQGVTEAFF. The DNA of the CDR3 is TGTGCCAGCTCATATAACGGACAGGGAGTCACTGAAGCTTTCTTT.